One sample yielded the 18 T cell receptor beta chains listed below, sequenced in a study of T cells in Graves' hyperthyroidism and ophthalmopathy. The source material, RNA transcripts, was used to amplify TCR beta CDR3 regions. Initially, a first-round RT-PCR of the TCR CDR3 employed the HTBI primer set. TCRdb re-derived calls from the multiplex PCR reads in MiXCR, one entry per CDR3 protein. Found here are 480,000 or so distinct CDR3 sequences, 40% to 55% of them singletons; the top ten hold about 45%. The sample comprised peripheral blood or thyroid tissue (not recorded which). The receptors here all came from an adult woman with Graves' disease, either hyperthyroidism or ophthalmopathy (not recorded which).

The chain joins TRBV7-2 to TRBJ2-5; D not certain. V lost 1 base to trimming and J lost 1 base, with 19 bases between them. The CDR3 runs to 18 residues. CDR1 is SGHTA, CDR2 FQGNSA, per germline. The CDR3, as DNA: TGTGCCAGCAGCTTAGTGTGGATAGGTAGAACAGTCCAAGAGACCCAGTACTTC. The encoded protein is CASSLVWIGRTVQETQYF.

The chain carries TRBV6-1 and TRBJ2-5; 7 bases are shared with TRBD1. Germline V gene sequence: CDR1 MNHNS, CDR2 SASEGT. With V trimmed by 6 bases and J by 1 base, 14 bases remained unmatched. The CDR3 extends over 17 amino acids. In nucleotides, the CDR3 is TGTGCCAGCAGCAAAACGACAGGGAGAACAACCCAAGAGACCCAGTACTTC. Translation gives CASSKTTGRTTQETQYF.

This chain joins TRBV15 and TRBJ2-7; no reliable D call. Germline-derived CDR1 and CDR2 are LNHNV and YYDKDF (reference sequence). V shed 1 base and J shed 3 bases, with 7 bases lying between them. There are 13 residues in the CDR3. The CDR3 here is CATSRVPGYEQYF. As DNA, the CDR3 is TGTGCCACCAGCAGAGTACCAGGCTACGAGCAGTACTTC. Looking up the rest from reference TRBV15 and TRBJ2-7 gives the full variable domain: DAMVIQNPRYQVTQFGKPVTLSCSQTLNHNVMYWYQQKSSQAPKLLFHYYDKDFNNEADTPDNFQSRRPNTSFCFLDIRSPGLGDTAMYLCATSRVPGYEQYFGPGTRLTVT.

The chain employs TRBV7-9 and TRBJ2-7; perhaps TRBD1 as D (6 bases). Trimming cost V 5 bases and J 2 bases, with 16 bases left between them. The CDR3 consists of 15 residues. From germline, CDR1 is SEHNR and CDR2 FQNEAQ (reference sequence). CDR3 residues: CASSGGPGPTYEQYF. The CDR3 bases are TGTGCCAGCAGCGGGGGCCCAGGACCTACCTACGAGCAGTACTTC. The full variable domain, completed using reference TRBV7-9 and TRBJ2-7, is DTGVSQNPRHKITKRGQNVTFRCDPISEHNRLYWYRQTLGQGPEFLTYFQNEAQLEKSRLLSDRFSAERPKGSFSTLEIQRTEQGDSAMYLCASSGGPGPTYEQYFGPGTRLTVT.

This clonotype was observed many times. The V and J genes are TRBV7-8 and TRBJ2-7, with 9 bases that match TRBD2. V lost 5 bases, J lost 6 bases, and 11 bases stayed unmatched. There are 15 residues in the CDR3. The germline V gene has CDR1 SGHVS and CDR2 FQNEAQ. The CDR3 loop is CASSPQRLAGIEQYF. The CDR3 coding sequence is TGTGCCAGCAGCCCTCAAAGGCTAGCGGGAATCGAGCAGTACTTC.

This clonotype was observed a handful of times. The rearrangement joins TRBV3-1 to TRBJ1-2; 7 bases match TRBD1. V dropped 4 bases and J dropped 7; count of bases not matched to a gene: 6. This CDR3 has 13 residues. The V gene's germline CDR1 is LGHDT and CDR2 YNNKEL (reference sequence). CDR3 sequence (DNA): TGTGCCAGCAGCCTTCCACAGGGGAGTGGCTACACCTTC. Protein sequence: CASSLPQGSGYTF.

This rearrangement joins TRBV11-2 to TRBJ1-1; 12 nucleotides align to TRBD1. The length of the CDR3 is 14 residues. The junction had 3 bases not matched to a gene; V was cut back by 5 bases and J by 5 bases. Germline-derived CDR1 and CDR2 are SGHAT and FQNNGV. CDR3 in DNA: TGTGCCAGCAGCCAGGGACAGGGGGCGACTGAAGCTTTCTTT. Its translation: CASSQGQGATEAFF.

This clonotype was recorded at least ten times. The chain links TRBV5-8 to TRBJ1-6; 10 positions agree with TRBD1. Trimming cost V 2 bases and J 9 bases; bases outside gene matches: 8. Germline-derived CDR1 and CDR2 are SGHTS and YDEGEE. The CDR3 consists of 16 residues. The CDR3 DNA sequence: TGTGCCAGCAGCTTCGCCGGGACAGGGGTATCTTCACCCCTCCACTTT. This sequence encodes CASSFAGTGVSSPLHF. Supplemented by reference TRBV5-8 and TRBJ1-6, the full variable domain reads EAGVTQSPTHLIKTRGQQATLRCSPISGHTSVYWYQQALGLGLQFLLWYDEGEERNRGNFPPRFSGRQFPNYSSELNVNALELEDSALYLCASSFAGTGVSSPLHFGNGTRLTVT.

This clonotype was observed many times. One end of the junction varies from germline; a read error may be responsible. The rearrangement links TRBV5-1 to TRBJ2-5, with 9 bases matching TRBD2. The CDR3 spans 14 residues. The germline V gene has CDR1 SGHRS and CDR2 YFSETQ. CDR3 coding DNA: TGTGCCAGCAGCTTGGGACTAGCCGGGGAGACCCAGTACTTC. This encodes CASSLGLAGETQYF. The variable domain in full, completed from reference TRBV5-1 and TRBJ2-5, reads KAGVTQTPRYLIKTRGQQVTLSCSPISGHRSVSWYQQTPGQGLQFLFEYFSETQRNKGNFPGRFSGRQFSNSRSEMNVSTLELGDSALYLCASSLGLAGETQYFGPGTRLLVL.

This clonotype is a singleton in its sample. The chain couples TRBV20-1 to TRBJ1-5; D gene ambiguous. This CDR3 contains 19 residues. V lost 0 bases and J lost 11, with 32 bases in between. Germline V gives CDR1 DFQATT, CDR2 SNEGSKA (reference sequence). The CDR3 nucleotides are TGCAGTGCTAGAGATCGATATAACGGCCGGGTCCCGAGGGTGGTGGCCCAGCATTTT. It codes for CSARDRYNGRVPRVVAQHF.

In its sample, this clonotype was seen many times. This chain joins TRBV20-1 and TRBJ1-1, with a possible D match to TRBD1 (5 bases). Germline V gene data show CDR1 as DFQATT and CDR2 as SNEGSKA (reference sequence). V was pared by 1 base and J by 4 bases, with 13 bases between. There are 14 residues in the CDR3. CDR3: CSARVGGHSTEAFF. The CDR3 bases are TGCAGTGCTAGAGTTGGGGGTCACAGCACTGAAGCTTTCTTT.

The chain uses TRBV6-5 and TRBJ1-1; TRBD1 might be the D (6 bases). The germline V gene has CDR1 MNHEY and CDR2 SVGAGI. Trimming took 2 bases from V and 5 from J, leaving 12 bases between them. This CDR3 spans 14 amino acids. CDR3 nucleotide sequence: TGTGCCAGCAGTTACAACAGGGAGCAGACTGAAGCTTTCTTT. Amino acid sequence: CASSYNREQTEAFF.

This clonotype came up many times. The chain recombines TRBV7-2 with TRBJ2-1; D may match TRBD1 or TRBD2 (5 bases each). Trimming left V 4 bases short and J 4 bases short, with 8 bases between. This CDR3 comprises 13 residues. The germline V gene has CDR1 SGHTA and CDR2 FQGNSA. CDR3: CASSWGPYNEQFF. DNA for the CDR3: TGTGCCAGCAGCTGGGGACCATACAATGAGCAGTTCTTC.

This clonotype was picked up many times. This chain uses TRBV2 with TRBJ1-5; D perhaps matches TRBD1 (6 bases). CDR3 length: 16 residues. Between the trimmed V and J ends, which lost 7 bases and 0 bases, there was a span of 16 bases. Germline CDR1 reads SNHLY; CDR2 reads FYNNEI. For the CDR3, the DNA is TGTGCCAGCACCGAGCGGACAGTGGGTAGCAATCAGCCCCAGCATTTT. Translating gives CASTERTVGSNQPQHF.

This clonotype came up once. The chain combines TRBV2 with TRBJ2-7; tentatively, D is TRBD1 (6 bases). The V and J ends lost 7 bases and 2 bases respectively, with 18 bases between them. CDR3 size: 15 residues. Germline V CDR1 and CDR2: SNHLY, FYNNEI. CDR3 coding DNA: TGTGCCAGCAACTACCCAGGGGCAGGTACCTACGAGCAGTACTTC. It specifies CASNYPGAGTYEQYF.

This clonotype appeared many times. CDR3 sequence reads: CASSLSGGGTGFNQPQHF. DNA for the CDR3: TGTGCCAGCAGCTTATCGGGGGGCGGGACAGGTTTCAATCAGCCCCAGCATTTT. V and J are TRBV7-8 and TRBJ1-5, with 8 bases aligning to TRBD1. Trimming took 2 bases from V and 3 from J; bases not matched to a gene: 12. CDR1 is SGHVS and CDR2 is FQNEAQ in the germline V gene. This CDR3 region has 18 residues.

V and J are TRBV7-9 and TRBJ1-1; D ambiguous. The CDR3 is 18 residues long. The germline CDR1 and CDR2 sequences are SEHNR and FQNEAQ (reference sequence). The CDR3 DNA is TGTACCACCAGCTTAGGTTTCTCCTACTCGGCGACGAACACTGAAGCTTTCTTT. It yields the protein CTTSLGFSYSATNTEAFF.

This clonotype occurred a few times. The chain links TRBV6-4 to TRBJ1-5; D not certain. This CDR3 comprises 14 residues. The ends were cut back, 4 bases at V and 5 bases at J, with 12 bases in the middle. CDR1 and CDR2 from the germline V gene are MRHNA and SNTAGT. DNA of the CDR3: TGTGCCAGCAGTGGCAGTATTTTCGATCAGCCCCAGCATTTT. The encoded protein is CASSGSIFDQPQHF.